Included here is one TCR beta chain sequence, with context. Trimming took 5 bases from V and 4 from J, leaving 14 bases between them. The CDR3 contains 14 residues. From germline, CDR1 is SEHNR and CDR2 FQNEAQ (reference sequence). This entry is derived from a study of blood T cell repertoires in COVID-19. Study-wide background: Researchers got acute and convalescent COVID-19 samples from the United States, Italy and Spain. The cDNA or gDNA used as material had been derived from T cells, B-cell-depleted T cells, or PBMCs.

The authors' processing: Estimated nucleated cell counts came from reference gene primer amplification. The repertoire was sequenced with immunoSEQ multiplex PCR; TCRdb's copy has only in-frame clones and lacks some. The V and J calls and the clone size are those of that table, but D and trimming were determined from the DNA. The sample consists of 430,000 or so clones, 88% of them appearing once. The chain uses TRBV7-9 and TRBJ1-1; D is possibly TRBD1 (5 bases). The TCR sequence derives from a woman aged 18-29 years who had been exposed to COVID-19. The sample was PBMCs or T cells enriched from blood (not recorded which). The CDR3 sequence: CASSPFSGRTEAFF. CDR3 nucleotide sequence: TGTGCCAGCAGCCCATTCTCAGGGCGCACTGAAGCTTTCTTT.